The clone carrying this T cell receptor (beta chain) was recorded many times. The antigen remains undetermined. Unique molecular identifiers were added to individual cDNA molecules. TCRdb redid the calling of the 5' RACE reads with MiXCR, one entry per CDR3 protein. The sample yields roughly 100,000 distinct CDR3 sequences, around 12% seen once. These data come from a study of early T cells in non-severe SARS-CoV-2 infection. In the study overall: RNA in bulk from unsorted whole blood was sequenced, and chains were unpaired.

Trimming took 3 bases from V and 2 from J, leaving 19 bases between them. Germline assignment: CDR1 SGHTA and CDR2 FQGTGA. This CDR3 has 18 amino acids. Study-wide points: VDJdb matching skewed toward anti-spike CD8 responses, missing private and CD4 specificities.

The source of this sequence is an adult who was a healthcare worker with PCR-confirmed SARS-CoV-2 infection or an uninfected control (not recorded which). The specimen was whole blood, collected at baseline. The chain uses TRBV7-3 and TRBJ2-2; a possible D gene is TRBD2 (6 bases). CDR3 sequence (DNA): TGTGCCAGCAGCTTCGTCGTGGGGGGAGCCCAAAACACCGGGGAGCTGTTTTTT. The encoded protein is CASSFVVGGAQNTGELFF.